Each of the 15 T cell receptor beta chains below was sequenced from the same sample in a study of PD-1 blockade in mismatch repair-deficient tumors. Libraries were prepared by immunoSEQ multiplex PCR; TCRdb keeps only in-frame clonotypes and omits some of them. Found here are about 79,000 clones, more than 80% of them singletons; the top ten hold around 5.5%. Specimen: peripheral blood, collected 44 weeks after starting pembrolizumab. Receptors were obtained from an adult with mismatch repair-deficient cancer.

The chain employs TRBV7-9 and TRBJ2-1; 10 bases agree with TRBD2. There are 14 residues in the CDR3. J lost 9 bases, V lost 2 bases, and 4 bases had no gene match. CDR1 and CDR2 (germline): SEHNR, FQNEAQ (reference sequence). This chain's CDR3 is CASSLTSGKGEQFF. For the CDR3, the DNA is TGTGCCAGCAGCTTAACTAGCGGGAAGGGTGAGCAGTTCTTC.

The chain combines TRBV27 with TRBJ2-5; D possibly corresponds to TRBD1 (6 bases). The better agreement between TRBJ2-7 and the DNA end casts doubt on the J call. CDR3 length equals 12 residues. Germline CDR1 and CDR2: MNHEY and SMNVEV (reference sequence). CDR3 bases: TGTGCCAGCCAGGGGTCTCTCTACGAGCAGTACTTC. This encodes CASQGSLYEQYF.

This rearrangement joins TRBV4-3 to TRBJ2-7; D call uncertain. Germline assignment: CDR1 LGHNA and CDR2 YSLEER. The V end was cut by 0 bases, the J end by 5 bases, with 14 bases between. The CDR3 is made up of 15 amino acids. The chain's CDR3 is CASSQDGGIQDEQYF. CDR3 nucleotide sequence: TGCGCCAGCAGCCAAGATGGCGGAATTCAGGACGAGCAGTACTTC.

CDR3 in DNA: TGTGCCTGGACCCCCAGCGATTTAAGCAATCAGCCCCAGCATTTT. It encodes CAWTPSDLSNQPQHF. The chain links TRBV30 to TRBJ1-5, with D unclear. The V end lost 4 bases, the J end lost 1 base, and 14 bases lay between the germline ends. The germline V gene encodes CDR1 GTSNPN and CDR2 SVGIG (reference sequence). The CDR3 length is 15 residues.

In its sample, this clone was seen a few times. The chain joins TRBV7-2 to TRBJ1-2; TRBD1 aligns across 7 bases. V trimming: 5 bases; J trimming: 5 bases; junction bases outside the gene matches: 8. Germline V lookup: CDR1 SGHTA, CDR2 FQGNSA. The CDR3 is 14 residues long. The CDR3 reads CASSPSGTDYGYTF. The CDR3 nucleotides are TGTGCCAGCAGCCCGAGTGGGACAGATTATGGCTACACCTTC.

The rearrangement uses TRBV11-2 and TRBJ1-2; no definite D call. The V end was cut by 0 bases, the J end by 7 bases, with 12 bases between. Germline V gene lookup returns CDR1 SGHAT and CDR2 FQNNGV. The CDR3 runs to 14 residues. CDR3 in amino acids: CASSLDLNDLGYTF. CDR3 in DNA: TGTGCCAGCAGCTTAGATTTAAACGACCTTGGCTACACCTTC.

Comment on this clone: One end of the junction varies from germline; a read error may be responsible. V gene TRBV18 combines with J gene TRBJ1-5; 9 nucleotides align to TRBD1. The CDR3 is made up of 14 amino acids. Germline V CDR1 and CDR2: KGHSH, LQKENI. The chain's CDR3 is CATSTGGSSQPQHF. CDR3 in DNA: TGTGCCACGTCGACAGGGGGTAGCAGTCAGCCCCAGCATTTT.

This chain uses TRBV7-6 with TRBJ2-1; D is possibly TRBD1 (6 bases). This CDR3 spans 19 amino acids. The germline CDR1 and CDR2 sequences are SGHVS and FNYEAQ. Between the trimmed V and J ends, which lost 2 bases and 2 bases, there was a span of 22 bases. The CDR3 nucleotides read TGTGCCAGCAGCTTATCCCTGGGACAAACGCCGGGGACCTACAATGAGCAGTTCTTC. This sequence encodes CASSLSLGQTPGTYNEQFF.

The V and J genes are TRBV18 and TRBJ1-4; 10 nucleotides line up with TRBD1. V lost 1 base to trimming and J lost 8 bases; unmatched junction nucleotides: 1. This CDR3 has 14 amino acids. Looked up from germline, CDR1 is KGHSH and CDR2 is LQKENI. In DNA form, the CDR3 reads TGTGCCAGCTCACCACGACAGGGGGCAGAAAAACTGTTTTTT. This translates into CASSPRQGAEKLFF. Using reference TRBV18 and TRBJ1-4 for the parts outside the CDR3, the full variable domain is NAGVMQNPRHLVRRRGQEARLRCSPMKGHSHVYWYRQLPEEGLKFMVYLQKENIIDESGMPKERFSAEFPKEGPSILRIQQVVRGDSAAYFCASSPRQGAEKLFFGSGTQLSVL.

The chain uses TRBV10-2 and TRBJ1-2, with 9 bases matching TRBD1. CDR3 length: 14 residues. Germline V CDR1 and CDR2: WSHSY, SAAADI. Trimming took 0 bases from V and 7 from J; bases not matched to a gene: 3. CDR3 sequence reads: CASSESDRGFGYTF. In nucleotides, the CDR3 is TGCGCCAGCAGTGAGTCTGACAGGGGGTTTGGCTACACCTTC.

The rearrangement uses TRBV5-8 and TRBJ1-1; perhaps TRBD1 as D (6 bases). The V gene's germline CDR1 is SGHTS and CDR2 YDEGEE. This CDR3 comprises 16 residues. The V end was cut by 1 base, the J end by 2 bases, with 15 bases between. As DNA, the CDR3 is TGTGCCAGCAGCTTGCTCGGCCGGGGGCTCAACACTGAAGCTTTCTTT. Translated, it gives CASSLLGRGLNTEAFF.

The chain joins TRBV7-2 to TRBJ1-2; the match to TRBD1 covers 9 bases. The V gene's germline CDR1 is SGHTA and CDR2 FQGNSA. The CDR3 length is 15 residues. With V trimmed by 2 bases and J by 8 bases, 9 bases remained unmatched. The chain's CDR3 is CASSLRTGGAEGYTF. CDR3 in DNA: TGTGCCAGCAGCTTAAGAACAGGGGGCGCGGAAGGCTACACCTTC.

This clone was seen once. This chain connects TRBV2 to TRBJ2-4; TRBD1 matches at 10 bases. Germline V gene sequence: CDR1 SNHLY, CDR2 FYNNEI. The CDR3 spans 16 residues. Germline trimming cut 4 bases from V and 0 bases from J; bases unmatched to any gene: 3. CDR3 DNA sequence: TGTGCCAGCAGTGGGGACAGGGGAAGAGCCAAAAACATTCAGTACTTC. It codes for CASSGDRGRAKNIQYF.

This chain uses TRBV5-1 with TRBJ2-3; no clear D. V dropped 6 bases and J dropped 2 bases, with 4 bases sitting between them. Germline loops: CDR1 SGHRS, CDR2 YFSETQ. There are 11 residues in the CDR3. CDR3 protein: CASTLTDTQYF. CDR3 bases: TGCGCCAGCACTCTCACAGATACGCAGTATTTT. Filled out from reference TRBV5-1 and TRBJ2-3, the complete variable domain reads KAGVTQTPRYLIKTRGQQVTLSCSPISGHRSVSWYQQTPGQGLQFLFEYFSETQRNKGNFPGRFSGRQFSNSRSEMNVSTLELGDSALYLCASTLTDTQYFGPGTRLTVL.

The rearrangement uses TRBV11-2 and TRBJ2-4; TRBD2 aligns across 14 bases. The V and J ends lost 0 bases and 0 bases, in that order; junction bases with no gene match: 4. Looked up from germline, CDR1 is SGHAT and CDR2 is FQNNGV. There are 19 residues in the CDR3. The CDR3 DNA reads TGTGCCAGCAGCTTAGAGCGACTAGCGGGAGGGGTAGCCAAAAACATTCAGTACTTC. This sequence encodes CASSLERLAGGVAKNIQYF.